The next 32 T cell receptor beta chains were all read from a single sample in a study of blood T cell repertoires in COVID-19. Using immunoSEQ multiplex PCR, the repertoire was profiled, and TCRdb retains in-frame clones only, with some absent. The data show about 360,000 clones, with about 87% seen just once and approximately 2.9% held by the top ten. Sequencing was performed on peripheral blood. Every receptor here comes from a human donor in a cohort sampled during active COVID-19.

V gene TRBV14 combines with J gene TRBJ2-1; 13 bases match TRBD2. CDR1 and CDR2 (germline): SGHDN, FVKESK. The ends lost 2 bases at V and 12 bases at J; junction bases unmatched: 7. The CDR3 length is 15 residues. This chain's CDR3 is CASSQRPGLAGVQFF. In nucleotides, the CDR3 is TGTGCCAGCAGCCAACGACCAGGACTAGCGGGGGTGCAGTTCTTC.

The chain joins TRBV15 to TRBJ1-5; 9 nucleotides match TRBD1. From germline, CDR1 is LNHNV and CDR2 YYDKDF (reference sequence). The CDR3 covers 17 residues. The V segment lost 2 bases and the J segment 8 bases; nucleotides outside the gene matches: 13. The CDR3 is CATSRTARTGEMEPQHF. In nucleotides, the CDR3 is TGTGCCACCAGCAGAACTGCCCGGACAGGGGAAATGGAGCCCCAGCATTTT.

This clone was seen just once. V and J are TRBV5-1 and TRBJ1-1; D call uncertain. The germline CDR1 and CDR2 sequences are SGHRS and YFSETQ. This CDR3 comprises 15 residues. Trimming shortened V by 0 bases and J by 5 bases, and 14 bases separated the two germline ends. CDR3 nucleotide sequence: TGCGCCAGCAGCTTGGAACCATCTTTGCGGACTGAAGCTTTCTTT. It specifies CASSLEPSLRTEAFF.

V usage is TRBV19 and J usage is TRBJ2-4, with 9 bases identical to TRBD1. This CDR3 spans 19 amino acids. J was trimmed by 0 bases and V by 4 bases; bases with no gene match: 13. Germline V lookup: CDR1 LNHDA, CDR2 SQIVND (reference sequence). CDR3 DNA sequence: TGTGCCAGTAGTACCTTGGGACAGGGAGAAAATCTAGCCAAAAACATTCAGTACTTC. It encodes CASSTLGQGENLAKNIQYF.

J is TRBJ1-6 and V is TRBV6-1; D is ambiguous. The germline V and J ends were trimmed by 4 bases and 4 bases, with 14 bases remaining between them. The CDR3 runs to 16 residues. Germline CDR1 reads MNHNS; CDR2 reads SASEGT. The DNA of the CDR3 is TGTGCCAGCAGTGGAGCTGCGGGCGGTTATAATTCACCCCTCCACTTT. Its translation: CASSGAAGGYNSPLHF.

The chain recombines TRBV6-2 or TRBV6-3 with TRBJ2-7, with D unresolved. The CDR3 covers 13 residues. Germline assignment: CDR1 MNHEY and CDR2 SVGEGT. V was trimmed by 0 bases and J by 1 base, leaving 4 bases between them. For the CDR3, the DNA is TGTGCCAGCAGTTACTCCGGGTCCTACGAGCAGTACTTC. Translation gives CASSYSGSYEQYF.

V is TRBV19 and J is TRBJ2-3, with 7 bases identical to TRBD2. The germline V gene encodes CDR1 LNHDA and CDR2 SQIVND (reference sequence). CDR3 length: 13 amino acids. Losses at the gene ends were 7 bases for V and 4 bases for J; bases not matched to a gene: 5. The CDR3 DNA follows: TGTGCCAGTACCCCTGGGGGGGCAGATACGCAGTATTTT. It is translated as CASTPGGADTQYF.

The J gene is TRBJ2-1, the V gene TRBV27; perhaps TRBD2 as D (6 bases). Per the germline V gene, CDR1 is MNHEY and CDR2 is SMNVEV (reference sequence). CDR3 length equals 15 residues. Trimming took off 3 bases at V and 5 bases at J, with 14 bases between the two ends. The CDR3 DNA reads TGTGCCAGCAGTTTTCGGGGGTTGGGGAACAATGAGCAGTTCTTC. Its protein product is CASSFRGLGNNEQFF.

The V and J genes are TRBV4-1 and TRBJ1-1; D is uncertain. The CDR3 has 16 residues. The V gene lost 0 bases and the J gene lost 0 bases, with 11 bases spanning the gap. CDR1 and CDR2 from the germline V gene are MGHRA and YSYEKL. CDR3 region: CASSQESRKMNTEAFF. The CDR3 DNA reads as TGCGCCAGCAGCCAAGAGTCGAGGAAGATGAACACTGAAGCTTTCTTT.

The chain combines TRBV7-7 with TRBJ2-5; TRBD2 matches at 7 bases. CDR3 size: 15 residues. The germline V gene has CDR1 SSHAT and CDR2 FNYEAQ (reference sequence). The J segment lost 4 bases and the V segment lost 5 bases, leaving 10 bases of the junction unmatched. The CDR3 bases are TGTGCCAGCAGCCCCTTATTGGCGGGAGCAGAGACCCAGTACTTC. It yields the protein CASSPLLAGAETQYF.

The chain joins TRBV4-2 to TRBJ1-4; D possibly corresponds to TRBD1 (5 bases). The V gene's germline CDR1 is LGHNA and CDR2 YNFKEQ. The CDR3 extends over 20 amino acids. With 0 bases removed from V and 0 bases from J, the gap between germline ends came to 20 bases. The CDR3 reads CASSQEGRTPYTATNEKLFF. As DNA, the CDR3 is TGTGCCAGCAGCCAAGAGGGGAGGACACCCTACACAGCAACTAATGAAAAACTGTTTTTT.

V and J are TRBV2 and TRBJ1-5; D uncertain. V lost 6 bases to trimming and J lost 5 bases, with 14 bases between them. CDR3 length: 14 residues. CDR1 and CDR2 from the germline V gene are SNHLY and FYNNEI. CDR3 in amino acids: CASSPERGYQPQHF. CDR3 coding DNA: TGTGCCAGCAGCCCCGAAAGAGGCTATCAGCCCCAGCATTTT.

This chain connects TRBV28 to TRBJ2-1; 10 bases align to TRBD2. Germline loops: CDR1 MDHEN, CDR2 SYDVKM. CDR3 length: 14 residues. With 3 bases clipped from V and 8 bases from J, the junction kept 4 bases outside the gene matches. CDR3 coding DNA: TGTGCCAGCAGTTTTTCTAGCGGGAGTTATGAGCAGTTCTTC. Protein product: CASSFSSGSYEQFF.

The genes are TRBV2 and TRBJ2-2; TRBD1 is a possible D gene (7 bases). This CDR3 region has 15 residues. V lost 7 bases and J 7 bases, leaving 19 bases between the germline ends. Germline V lookup: CDR1 SNHLY, CDR2 FYNNEI. As DNA, the CDR3 is TGTGCCAGCATCAAGGAGGGGGCCCCCATCGGGGAGCTGTTTTTT. Translating gives CASIKEGAPIGELFF.

The chain uses TRBV6-6 and TRBJ2-5, with TRBD2 identical over 12 bases. CDR1 and CDR2 (germline): MNHNY, SVGAGI (reference sequence). The CDR3 totals 16 residues. The V gene end was trimmed by 10 bases and the J gene end by 5 bases; junction bases not matched to a gene: 14. CDR3 loop: CATAATSGGLGETQYF. The CDR3, as DNA: TGTGCCACCGCCGCGACTAGCGGGGGCCTGGGGGAGACCCAGTACTTC.

The rearrangement joins TRBV14 to TRBJ2-2; D is unclear. CDR3 length: 15 amino acids. Trimming removed 1 base from V and 1 base from J, with 7 bases in between. Germline V CDR1 and CDR2: SGHDN, FVKESK. The CDR3 bases are TGTGCCAGCAGCCAAGTGCGACAGAACACCGGGGAGCTGTTTTTT. This gives the protein CASSQVRQNTGELFF.

The chain joins TRBV30 to TRBJ2-5, with a weak D call TRBD2 (5 bases). Germline-derived CDR1 and CDR2 are GTSNPN and SVGIG (reference sequence). Trimming cost V 0 bases and J 2 bases, with 10 bases left between them. This CDR3 region has 14 residues. The CDR3 DNA sequence: TGTGCCTGGAGTGTACCGAGGGTTCAAGAGACCCAGTACTTC. Translation gives CAWSVPRVQETQYF.

This chain uses TRBV11-3 with TRBJ1-1; D remains ambiguous. Trimming took off 5 bases at V and 5 bases at J, with 15 bases between the two ends. The CDR3 consists of 14 residues. CDR1 and CDR2 from the germline V gene are SGHNT and YENEEA. The CDR3 sequence is CASSKSPTETEAFF. As DNA, the CDR3 is TGTGCCAGCAGCAAATCTCCAACAGAGACTGAAGCTTTCTTT.

V is TRBV4-1 and J is TRBJ2-2, with D tentatively TRBD2 (6 bases). Germline V gives CDR1 MGHRA, CDR2 YSYEKL. V dropped 4 bases and J dropped 5 bases, with 11 bases sitting between them. The CDR3 covers 14 residues. CDR3 in amino acids: CASSRGGRTGELFF. The CDR3, as DNA: TGCGCCAGCAGCCGGGGAGGAAGGACCGGGGAGCTGTTTTTT.

This chain connects TRBV25-1 to TRBJ1-2, with 7 bases fitting TRBD1. This CDR3 is 15 amino acids long. The junction had 14 bases not matched to a gene; V was cut back by 6 bases and J by 7 bases. The germline gives CDR1 MGHDK, CDR2 SYGVNS. The CDR3 DNA reads TGTGCCAGCAGACCTTATGGAGACAGGGCGTCTGGCTACACCTTC. Amino acid sequence: CASRPYGDRASGYTF.

This clone was seen more than once but under ten times. The chain combines TRBV19 with TRBJ1-4, with D tentatively TRBD1 (6 bases). Germline V gene sequence: CDR1 LNHDA, CDR2 SQIVND (reference sequence). V gave up 4 bases and J gave up 7 bases, with 16 bases separating them. The CDR3 has 15 amino acids. CDR3 nucleotide sequence: TGTGCCAGTAGTAACGTTCCCCAGGGGACTGAAAAACTGTTTTTT. Amino acids: CASSNVPQGTEKLFF.

This clone was observed once. The chain has TRBV10-3 and TRBJ2-1; TRBD1 matches at 11 bases. In germline, CDR1 is ENHRY, CDR2 SYGVKD. Trimming removed 1 base from V and 9 bases from J; junction bases left unmatched: 5. CDR3 length equals 15 residues. CDR3 bases: TGTGCCATCAGTGAGTTGGACAGGGGGCGCGGTGAGCAGTTCTTC. It is translated as CAISELDRGRGEQFF.

The chain combines TRBV5-1 with TRBJ2-7, with TRBD1 matching over 8 bases. CDR1 and CDR2 (germline): SGHRS, YFSETQ. The length of the CDR3 is 16 residues. With V trimmed by 4 bases and J by 0 bases, 9 bases remained unmatched. The CDR3 region is CASSQITGTGSYEQYF. CDR3 nucleotide sequence: TGCGCCAGCAGCCAAATAACCGGGACAGGCTCCTACGAGCAGTACTTC.

The chain recombines TRBV5-1 with TRBJ2-7, with D perhaps matching TRBD1 (6 bases). Deletions cut 1 base from V and 2 bases from J, with 7 bases between. CDR3 size: 13 residues. Per the germline V gene, CDR1 is SGHRS and CDR2 is YFSETQ. CDR3 region: CASSLTGTYEQYF. Here the CDR3 DNA reads TGCGCCAGCAGCTTGACAGGGACCTACGAGCAGTACTTC.

CDR3 sequence: CASRPGLAETEQYF. CDR3 nucleotides: TGTGCCAGCAGGCCGGGACTAGCGGAAACCGAGCAGTACTTC. V gene TRBV5-4 combines with J gene TRBJ2-7; 11 positions agree with TRBD2. Germline CDR1 reads SGHNT; CDR2 reads YYREEE (reference sequence). With V trimmed by 5 bases and J by 6 bases, 7 bases remained unmatched. This CDR3 has 14 residues.

The chain carries TRBV28 and TRBJ1-5; TRBD1 is a possible D gene (6 bases). The V and J ends lost 6 bases and 4 bases respectively, with 13 bases between them. The CDR3 has 14 amino acids. In germline, CDR1 is MDHEN, CDR2 SYDVKM. For the CDR3, the DNA is TGTGCCAGCAGAGTCGAGGGGGGGAATCAGCCCCAGCATTTT. It encodes CASRVEGGNQPQHF.

The CDR3 region is CASSSRDPADEKLFF. DNA for the CDR3: TGTGCCAGTAGCTCCAGGGATCCGGCGGATGAAAAACTGTTTTTT. V gene TRBV19 combines with J gene TRBJ1-4, with TRBD1 as a possible D gene (5 bases). The V gene's germline CDR1 is LNHDA and CDR2 SQIVND (reference sequence). Trimming took off 6 bases at V and 6 bases at J, with 17 bases between the two ends. The CDR3 length is 15 residues.

J is TRBJ2-5 and V is TRBV3-1 (or the pseudogene TRBV3-2); perhaps TRBD2 as D (5 bases). Per the germline V gene, CDR1 is LGHDT and CDR2 is YNNKEL (reference sequence). V dropped 3 bases and J dropped 5 bases, with 16 bases sitting between them. The CDR3 is 15 amino acids. The CDR3 loop reads CASSHSWASGETQYF. The DNA of the CDR3 is TGTGCCAGCAGCCACAGTTGGGCCAGCGGTGAGACCCAGTACTTC.

This rearrangement joins TRBV5-1 to TRBJ2-2; possibly TRBD2 for D (7 bases). This CDR3 contains 16 residues. Looked up from germline, CDR1 is SGHRS and CDR2 is YFSETQ. V was cut by 4 bases and J by 6 bases, with 19 bases left in between. The CDR3 DNA sequence: TGCGCCAGCAGCCCCCTGGGGGGGCACCCCCCCGGGGAGCTGTTTTTT. Its translation: CASSPLGGHPPGELFF.

The chain couples TRBV15 to TRBJ1-2; D unresolved. Germline loops: CDR1 LNHNV, CDR2 YYDKDF (reference sequence). This CDR3 is built from 15 residues. The V end lost 0 bases, the J end lost 6 bases, and 14 bases lay between the germline ends. CDR3 in DNA: TGTGCCACCAGCAGAGATAACATAGGTAGCGATGGCTACACCTTC. Protein: CATSRDNIGSDGYTF.

V gene TRBV3-1 (or the pseudogene TRBV3-2) combines with J gene TRBJ2-2; no reliable D call. This CDR3 region has 16 residues. Trimming cost V 0 bases and J 0 bases, with 8 bases left between them. Germline lookup yields CDR1 LGHDT and CDR2 YNNKEL (reference sequence). The CDR3 here is CASSQETHANTGELFF. The DNA of the CDR3 is TGTGCCAGCAGCCAAGAAACTCACGCGAACACCGGGGAGCTGTTTTTT.

The chain links TRBV19 to TRBJ1-2; D may be TRBD1 (6 bases). The germline gives CDR1 LNHDA, CDR2 SQIVND (reference sequence). This CDR3 has 16 amino acids. Trimming took off 2 bases at V and 0 bases at J, with 13 bases between the two ends. The CDR3: CASSINTGTTNYGYTF. CDR3 coding DNA: TGTGCCAGTAGTATAAACACCGGGACAACTAACTATGGCTACACCTTC.